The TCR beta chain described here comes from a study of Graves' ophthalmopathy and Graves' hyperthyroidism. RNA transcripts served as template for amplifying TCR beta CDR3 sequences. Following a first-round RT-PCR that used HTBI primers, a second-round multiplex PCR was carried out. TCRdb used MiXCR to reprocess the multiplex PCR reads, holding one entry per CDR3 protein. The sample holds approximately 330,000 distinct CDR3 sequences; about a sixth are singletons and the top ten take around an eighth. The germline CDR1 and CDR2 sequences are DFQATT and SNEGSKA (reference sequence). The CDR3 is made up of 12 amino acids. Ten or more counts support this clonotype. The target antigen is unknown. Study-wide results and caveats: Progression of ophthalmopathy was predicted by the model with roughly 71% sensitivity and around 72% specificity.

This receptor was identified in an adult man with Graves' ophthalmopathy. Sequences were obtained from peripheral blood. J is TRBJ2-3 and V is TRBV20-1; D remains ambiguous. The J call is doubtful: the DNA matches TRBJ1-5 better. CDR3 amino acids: CSASPGTDTQHF. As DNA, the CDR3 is TGCAGTGCTAGTCCGGGCACAGATACGCAGCATTTT.